Ten or more counts support the clone carrying this T cell receptor (beta chain). Its cognate antigen is unknown. Trimming cost V 5 bases and J 2 bases; bases outside gene matches: 10. Germline-derived CDR1 and CDR2 are SGHTA and FQGNSA. CDR3 length equals 16 residues. The study based diagnoses on clinical symptoms, serum thyroxine and TRAb, thyroid ultrasound and orbital computed tomography. The sample originates from a study of T cells in Graves' hyperthyroidism and ophthalmopathy. The study's findings and limits: Model predictions of ophthalmopathy came a median around 6.5 months before onset.

The source material, RNA transcripts, was used to amplify TCR beta CDR3 regions. The HTBI primer set was used in a first-round RT-PCR of the TCR CDR3. In TCRdb, the multiplex PCR reads were re-called with MiXCR into one record per CDR3 protein. In the table there are 350,000 or so distinct CDR3 sequences, approximately 18% of which are singletons. This TCR was sampled from a middle-aged woman with Graves' ophthalmopathy. Sequenced material: blood. This chain uses TRBV7-2 with TRBJ2-7; 9 bases match TRBD1. The CDR3 region is CASSPGTGIGTYEQYF. In DNA, the CDR3 is TGTGCCAGCAGCCCAGGGACAGGGATTGGGACCTACGAGCAGTACTTC. The whole variable domain, remainder taken from reference TRBV7-2 and TRBJ2-7, is GAGVSQSPSNKVTEKGKDVELRCDPISGHTALYWYRQSLGQGLEFLIYFQGNSAPDKSGLPSDRFSAERTGGSVSTLTIQRTQQEDSAVYLCASSPGTGIGTYEQYFGPGTRLTVT.